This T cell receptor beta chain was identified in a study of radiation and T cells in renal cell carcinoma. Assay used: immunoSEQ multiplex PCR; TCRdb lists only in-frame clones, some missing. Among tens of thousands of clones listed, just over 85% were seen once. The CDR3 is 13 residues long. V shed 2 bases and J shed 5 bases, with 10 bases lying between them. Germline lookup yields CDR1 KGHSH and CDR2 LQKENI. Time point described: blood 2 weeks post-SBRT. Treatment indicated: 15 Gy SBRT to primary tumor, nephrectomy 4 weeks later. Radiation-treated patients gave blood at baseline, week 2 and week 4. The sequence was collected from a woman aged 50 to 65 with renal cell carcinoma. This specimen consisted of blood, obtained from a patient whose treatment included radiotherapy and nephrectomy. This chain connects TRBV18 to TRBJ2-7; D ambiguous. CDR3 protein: CASSPTVSDEQYF. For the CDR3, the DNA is TGTGCCAGCTCACCAACCGTCTCGGACGAGCAGTACTTC.